The rows below give T cell receptor beta chains drawn from one sample of a study of blood T cell repertoires in COVID-19. Clones were read by immunoSEQ multiplex PCR, and TCRdb kept only the in-frame ones, dropping some. The sample consists of around 250,000 clones, 88% of them appearing once. The sample comprised peripheral blood. The source of these receptors is a human donor in a cohort sampled during active COVID-19. Each CDR3 is given with its conserved first and last residue. Each record gives: D gene, J gene, clone size, V gene, CDR3 DNA, CDR3 protein. D genes are given only for firm matches. The size field is filled for only some rows; it gives once, few, many or a size class.

D gene: TRBD1
J gene: TRBJ1-5
clone size: NA
V gene: TRBV10-3
CDR3 DNA: TGTGCCATCAGTGCGGGACAGGGGGCAGGTCAGCCCCAGCATTTT
CDR3 protein: CAISAGQGAGQPQHF

D gene: TRBD1
J gene: TRBJ2-7
clone size: NA
V gene: TRBV19
CDR3 DNA: TGTGCCAGTACCCTAGGACAGGAGAGCTCCTACGAGCAGTACTTC
CDR3 protein: CASTLGQESSYEQYF

D gene: NA
J gene: TRBJ2-2
clone size: NA
V gene: TRBV4-2
CDR3 DNA: TGTGCCAGCAGCCAAGAACTCTACACCGGGGAGCTGTTTTTT
CDR3 protein: CASSQELYTGELFF

D gene: NA
J gene: TRBJ1-2
clone size: NA
V gene: TRBV5-6
CDR3 DNA: TGTGCCAGCAGCTTGTTTGGCGGCTACACCTTC
CDR3 protein: CASSLFGGYTF

D gene: TRBD1
J gene: TRBJ1-2
clone size: NA
V gene: TRBV12-3/TRBV12-4
CDR3 DNA: TGTGCCAGCTACAGGGGCTATGGCTACACCTTC
CDR3 protein: CASYRGYGYTF

D gene: TRBD1
J gene: TRBJ1-2
clone size: NA
V gene: TRBV6-2/TRBV6-3
CDR3 DNA: TGTGCCAGCAGCCCCGGGACAGATTATGGCTACACCTTC
CDR3 protein: CASSPGTDYGYTF

D gene: TRBD1
J gene: TRBJ2-7
clone size: NA
V gene: TRBV9
CDR3 DNA: TGTGCCAGCAGCGGGGGGAGGGACAGGGGCTACGAGCAGTACTTC
CDR3 protein: CASSGGRDRGYEQYF

D gene: NA
J gene: TRBJ1-5
clone size: NA
V gene: TRBV24-1
CDR3 DNA: TGTGCCACCGTCCTGGGCCCCCAGCATTTT
CDR3 protein: CATVLGPQHF

D gene: TRBD1
J gene: TRBJ2-5
clone size: NA
V gene: TRBV2
CDR3 DNA: TGTGCCACCTTACCTTCGACAGGGTCAGAGACCCAGTACTTC
CDR3 protein: CATLPSTGSETQYF

D gene: NA
J gene: TRBJ1-5
clone size: NA
V gene: TRBV6-2/TRBV6-3
CDR3 DNA: TGTGCCAGCAGTTACTTCCAGGCCCTCAATCAGCCCCAGCATTTT
CDR3 protein: CASSYFQALNQPQHF

D gene: NA
J gene: TRBJ2-7
clone size: NA
V gene: TRBV19
CDR3 DNA: TGTGCCAGTAGTATCGCCCCAGGGTCCTACGAGCAGTACTTC
CDR3 protein: CASSIAPGSYEQYF

D gene: TRBD1
J gene: TRBJ1-1
clone size: NA
V gene: TRBV5-1
CDR3 DNA: TGCGCCAGCAGCCCCACAGGGGACACTGAAGCTTTCTTT
CDR3 protein: CASSPTGDTEAFF

D gene: NA
J gene: TRBJ2-6
clone size: once
V gene: TRBV19
CDR3 DNA: TGTGCCAGTAGTACTGACAGTTCTGGGGCCAACGTCCTGACTTTC
CDR3 protein: CASSTDSSGANVLTF

D gene: TRBD1
J gene: TRBJ2-7
clone size: NA
V gene: TRBV29-1
CDR3 DNA: TGCAGCGTTGACGGGACAGGGCACGAGCAGTACTTC
CDR3 protein: CSVDGTGHEQYF